This T cell receptor (beta chain) was profiled in a study of T cell responses to AZD1222 COVID-19 vaccine. Study-wide results and caveats: White British ancestry dominated among donors, who included more females, and clonal diversity was possibly underestimated. At 160-218 and 743-854, vaccine-associated CD4 TCRs were dominant, and they spanned spike. Baseline seropositivity occurred in only a handful of AZD1222 recipients. Regions left unmutated in variants are reportedly the target of nearly half of spike-specific TCRs.

The CDR3 consists of 15 residues. V was trimmed by 0 bases and J by 6 bases, leaving 12 bases between them. CDR1 and CDR2 from the germline V gene are SGHRS and YFSETQ. Worth noting for this clone: Its target is not known.

The method was immunoSEQ multiplex PCR; TCRdb's version includes in-frame clones alone and lacks a portion of them. The sample yields 80,000 or so clones, roughly 87% seen once. This clonotype was sampled from an adult in good health. Specimen: peripheral blood, collected on day 0 of AZD1222 vaccination. V usage is TRBV5-1 and J usage is TRBJ1-4; possibly TRBD1 for D (5 bases). The CDR3 nucleotides read TGCGCCAGCAGCTTGGCCGGGACTCTCGATGAAAAACTGTTTTTT. Its protein product is CASSLAGTLDEKLFF.